The TCR beta chain described here comes from a study of T cells after somatic rescue of genetic block. The CDR3 contains 14 residues. CDR1 and CDR2 from the germline V gene are SGHDT and YYEEEE. Trimming took 1 base from V and 5 from J; bases not matched to a gene: 5. Here immunoSEQ multiplex PCR was the method, and the copy in TCRdb shows in-frame clones only, minus some. Of 14,000 to 15,000 clones listed, 72% are singletons. The sequenced material came from peripheral blood mononuclear cells (PBMCs). V usage is TRBV5-6 and J usage is TRBJ2-7; 8 nucleotides align to TRBD1. This sequence originates from a boy aged 5-17 years. CDR3 in DNA: TGTGCCAGCAGCTTGAGGACAGGGATCCACGAGCAGTACTTC. Translation: CASSLRTGIHEQYF.